The 16 T cell receptor beta chains below all came from one sample that was sequenced in a study of neurological immune-mediated disorders. Each CDR3 protein is one row after TCRdb ran MiXCR on the 5' RACE reads. The sample includes 75,000 to 90,000 distinct CDR3 sequences, 9% to 12% of them seen just once. Sequenced: PBMCs. These receptor sequences come from a man in his forties in good health.

The sample holds many counts of this clonotype. The CDR3 spells CASSLADNEQFF. CDR3 nucleotide sequence: TGCGCCAGCAGCTTGGCGGACAATGAGCAGTTCTTC. The rearrangement links TRBV5-1 to TRBJ2-1; D unclear. The CDR3 has 12 amino acids. Per germline, CDR1 SGHRS and CDR2 YFSETQ. Between the trimmed V and J ends, which lost 0 bases and 5 bases, there was a span of 3 bases.

This clonotype showed up many times. The chain has TRBV28 and TRBJ2-3, with D possibly called TRBD1 or TRBD2 (5 bases each). Germline CDR1 and CDR2: MDHEN and SYDVKM. This CDR3 has 13 residues. Trimming removed 7 bases from V and 5 bases from J, with 13 bases in between. For the CDR3, the DNA is TGTGCCAGCACCTTAGGGACCTTAGATACGCAGTATTTT. Residues: CASTLGTLDTQYF.

The chain couples TRBV5-1 to TRBJ2-3, with D possibly called TRBD1 or TRBD2 (6 bases each). The CDR3 spans 17 residues. Germline lookup yields CDR1 SGHRS and CDR2 YFSETQ. V was clipped by 3 bases and J by 2 bases, with 19 bases between them. CDR3 bases: TGCGCCAGCAGCTGGGCCCAGGGGACTCCATTCACAGATACGCAGTATTTT. Its protein product is CASSWAQGTPFTDTQYF. The whole variable domain, filled in from reference TRBV5-1 and TRBJ2-3, reads KAGVTQTPRYLIKTRGQQVTLSCSPISGHRSVSWYQQTPGQGLQFLFEYFSETQRNKGNFPGRFSGRQFSNSRSEMNVSTLELGDSALYLCASSWAQGTPFTDTQYFGPGTRLTVL.

This clonotype was counted many times. V gene TRBV3-1 combines with J gene TRBJ1-6; TRBD1 aligns across 8 bases. J was trimmed by 8 bases and V by 0 bases; bases with no gene match: 3. The germline V gene encodes CDR1 LGHDT and CDR2 YNNKEL (reference sequence). The CDR3 is 15 residues long. The CDR3 region is CASSQDRGPDSPLHF. Here the CDR3 DNA reads TGTGCCAGCAGCCAAGACAGGGGGCCGGATTCACCCCTCCACTTT.

This clonotype appeared many times. The chain couples TRBV5-1 to TRBJ1-1; a weak D match, TRBD1 (5 bases). CDR3 size: 15 residues. Between the trimmed V and J ends, which lost 1 base and 2 bases, there was a span of 12 bases. Looked up from germline, CDR1 is SGHRS and CDR2 is YFSETQ. In DNA form, the CDR3 reads TGCGCCAGCAGCTTGACTTACAGGAGCAACACTGAAGCTTTCTTT. Its translation: CASSLTYRSNTEAFF.

This clonotype was observed many times. The V and J genes are TRBV20-1 and TRBJ1-1; 10 bases are a match to TRBD1. CDR1 is DFQATT and CDR2 is SNEGSKA in the germline V gene (reference sequence). This CDR3 contains 17 residues. V was pared by 7 bases and J by 4 bases, with 18 bases of the junction left unmatched. Written as DNA, the CDR3 is TGCAGTGTCCACCCGTCGGGGACAGGGGTTAGAGGCACTGAAGCTTTCTTT. This translates into CSVHPSGTGVRGTEAFF.

Ten or more counts support this clonotype. This sequence joins TRBV11-2 and TRBJ2-2; perhaps TRBD1 as D (6 bases). This CDR3 contains 16 residues. Germline values: CDR1 SGHAT, CDR2 FQNNGV. V shed 7 bases and J shed 3 bases, with 18 bases lying between them. CDR3 loop: CASTDIQGLYTGELFF. Here the CDR3 DNA reads TGTGCCAGCACCGACATCCAGGGGTTATACACCGGGGAGCTGTTTTTT.

There are many counts of this clonotype. This sequence joins TRBV3-1 and TRBJ1-1; no reliable D call. The CDR3 runs 14 residues. The germline V gene has CDR1 LGHDT and CDR2 YNNKEL (reference sequence). V lost 3 bases and J 4 bases, leaving 12 bases between the germline ends. The CDR3 DNA sequence: TGTGCCAGCAGCCAGAGGTTATTGGGCACTGAAGCTTTCTTT. Encoded protein: CASSQRLLGTEAFF.

In its sample, this clonotype was seen many times. The V gene is TRBV7-3, the J gene TRBJ2-2; 7 nucleotides match TRBD1. With 4 bases clipped from V and 0 bases from J, the junction kept 2 bases outside the gene matches. This CDR3 has 15 residues. Germline-derived CDR1 and CDR2 are SGHTA and FQGTGA. The CDR3 coding sequence is TGTGCCAGCAGCTCGGGACAGCCGAACACCGGGGAGCTGTTTTTT. Encoded protein: CASSSGQPNTGELFF. Full variable domain (remainder filled in from reference TRBV7-3 and TRBJ2-2): GAGVSQTPSNKVTEKGKYVELRCDPISGHTALYWYRQSLGQGPEFLIYFQGTGAADDSGLPNDRFFAVRPEGSVSTLKIQRTERGDSAVYLCASSSGQPNTGELFFGEGSRLTVL.

This clonotype was recorded once. A much larger clone lies one base from this, so it may be a read error. The rearrangement links TRBV12-3 or TRBV12-4 to TRBJ2-1; D perhaps matches TRBD2 (7 bases). This CDR3 is built from 16 residues. The CDR3 protein is CSSSLGGGSSYNEQFF. DNA of the CDR3: TGTTCCAGCAGTTTAGGGGGAGGGAGCTCCTACAATGAGCAGTTCTTC.

This clonotype was counted at least ten times. The chain employs TRBV10-2 and TRBJ1-2, with D tentatively TRBD1 (6 bases). The CDR3 is 14 residues long. With 8 bases removed from V and 3 bases from J, the gap between germline ends came to 16 bases. Germline V gene sequence: CDR1 WSHSY, CDR2 SAAADI. The CDR3 protein is CASRRGSLDYGYTF. The CDR3 DNA reads TGCGCCAGCCGCAGGGGCTCCCTGGACTATGGCTACACCTTC.

This clonotype was picked up many times. The chain has TRBV29-1 and TRBJ1-1, with D unresolved. V was shortened by 3 bases and J by 4 bases, with 12 bases between the two germline ends. This CDR3 has 13 amino acids. CDR1 is SQVTM and CDR2 is ANQGSEA in the germline V gene. This chain's CDR3 is CSVEEGVGTEAFF. The CDR3 bases are TGCAGCGTTGAGGAGGGTGTAGGCACTGAAGCTTTCTTT.

This clonotype was recorded at least ten times. The chain links TRBV5-1 to TRBJ1-2; D gene ambiguous. The CDR3 runs to 17 residues. Germline loops: CDR1 SGHRS, CDR2 YFSETQ. V lost 2 bases and J 4 bases, leaving 21 bases between the germline ends. The CDR3 sequence is CASSLGPDDDSFYGYTF. In DNA, the CDR3 is TGCGCCAGCAGCTTAGGTCCGGACGATGATTCTTTCTATGGCTACACCTTC.

The table lists this clonotype with many counts. The V gene is TRBV2, the J gene TRBJ2-5, with 13 bases identical to TRBD2. The V gene's germline CDR1 is SNHLY and CDR2 FYNNEI. Trimming took 7 bases from V and 4 from J; bases not matched to a gene: 9. This CDR3 spans 16 amino acids. This CDR3 reads CASTGFTSGRAETQYF. The CDR3, as DNA: TGTGCCAGCACCGGATTTACTAGCGGGAGGGCAGAGACCCAGTACTTC. The full variable domain, its missing parts supplied by reference TRBV2 and TRBJ2-5, is EPEVTQTPSHQVTQMGQEVILRCVPISNHLYFYWYRQILGQKVEFLVSFYNNEISEKSEIFDDQFSVERPDGSNFTLKIRSTKLEDSAMYFCASTGFTSGRAETQYFGPGTRLLVL.

This clonotype was seen a handful of times. An end of the junction does not agree with germline; a read error may underlie this. The chain is built from TRBV2 and TRBJ2-2; D is perhaps TRBD1 or TRBD2 (5 bases each). The length of the CDR3 is 14 residues. Looked up from germline, CDR1 is SNHLY and CDR2 is FYNNEI. The CDR3 DNA is TGTGTCAGCAGCCTTACAGGAGGCACCGGGGAGCTGTTTTTT. Residues: CVSSLTGGTGELFF.

This clonotype was counted many times. The chain combines TRBV7-8 with TRBJ2-7; no definite D call. This CDR3 has 13 amino acids. CDR1 is SGHVS, CDR2 FQNEAQ, per germline. Trimming took off 5 bases at V and 4 bases at J, with 12 bases between the two ends. CDR3 sequence (DNA): TGTGCCAGCAGCCAGACAATCGGGTACGAGCAGTACTTC. Translated, it gives CASSQTIGYEQYF. Supplemented by reference TRBV7-8 and TRBJ2-7, the full variable domain reads GAGVSQSPRYKVAKRGQDVALRCDPISGHVSLFWYQQALGQGPEFLTYFQNEAQLDKSGLPSDRFFAERPEGSVSTLKIQRTQQEDSAVYLCASSQTIGYEQYFGPGTRLTVT.